This TCR beta chain was captured by sequencing in a study of cytomegalovirus exposure and HLA in healthy donors. It was with 60 Vbeta and 13 Jbeta primers that the PCR ran. The repertoire was sequenced with immunoSEQ multiplex PCR; TCRdb's copy has only in-frame clones and lacks some. This table lists over 150,000 clones. This sequence was found in a boy aged 10-17 years in good health and CMV-seronegative. The sequenced sample consisted of PBMCs.

The CDR3 region has the DNA TGTGCCAGCAGCGCCCGGGCGGGTGAGCAGTTCTTC. Translated, it gives CASSARAGEQFF. This chain joins TRBV9 and TRBJ2-1; D perhaps matches TRBD2 (5 bases). The CDR3 contains 12 residues. Trimming removed 3 bases at V and 9 bases at J, with 10 bases between. Germline V CDR1 and CDR2: SGDLS, YYNGEE. The full variable domain, with the rest looked up from reference TRBV9 and TRBJ2-1, is DSGVTQTPKHLITATGQRVTLRCSPRSGDLSVYWYQQSLDQGLQFLIQYYNGEERAKGNILERFSAQQFPDLHSELNLSSLELGDSALYFCASSARAGEQFFGPGTRLTVL.